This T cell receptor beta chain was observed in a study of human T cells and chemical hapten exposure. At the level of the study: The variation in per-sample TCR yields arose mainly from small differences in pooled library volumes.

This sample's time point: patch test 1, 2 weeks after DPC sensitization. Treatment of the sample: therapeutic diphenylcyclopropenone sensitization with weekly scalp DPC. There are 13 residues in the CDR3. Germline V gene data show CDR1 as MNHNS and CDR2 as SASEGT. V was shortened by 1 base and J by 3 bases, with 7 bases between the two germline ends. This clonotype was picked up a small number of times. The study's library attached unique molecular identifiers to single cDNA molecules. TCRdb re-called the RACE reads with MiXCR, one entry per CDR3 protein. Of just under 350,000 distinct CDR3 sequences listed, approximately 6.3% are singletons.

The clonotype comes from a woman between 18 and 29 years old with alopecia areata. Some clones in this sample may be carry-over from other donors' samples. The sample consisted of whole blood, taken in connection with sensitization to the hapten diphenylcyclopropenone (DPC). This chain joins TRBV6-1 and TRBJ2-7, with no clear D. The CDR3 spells CASSEVIDYEQYF. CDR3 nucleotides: TGTGCCAGCAGTGAAGTCATAGACTACGAGCAGTACTTC.